The entry that follows covers one T cell receptor (beta chain) sequence. Germline assignment: CDR1 LGHNA and CDR2 YNFKEQ. V was trimmed by 8 bases and J by 4 bases, leaving 8 bases between them. The CDR3 extends over 12 amino acids. The sample originates from a study of blood T cell repertoires in COVID-19. Sequencing was performed with immunoSEQ multiplex PCR; in TCRdb, only in-frame clones are kept and a portion is missing. The repertoire consists of roughly 30,000 clones, with nearly 90% occurring once and the leading ten covering approximately 7.9%. The chain recombines TRBV4-2 with TRBJ2-2; D is possibly TRBD1 (6 bases). The origin of this receptor is a man between 60 and 70 years old with COVID-19, enrolled during active disease. Sequenced input: peripheral blood. DNA for the CDR3: TGTGCCAGCCTGGGGGCCACCGGGGAGCTGTTTTTT. It is translated as CASLGATGELFF.